This T cell receptor beta chain came from a study of cytomegalovirus exposure and HLA in healthy donors. Notes on the study in general: Certain sequence variants were highly shared and formed a cluster, and this cluster was likely a sequencing artifact.

On this clone itself: Its cognate antigen is unknown.

60 Vbeta and 13 Jbeta primers were used in PCR. The table came from immunoSEQ multiplex PCR; TCRdb's copy has only in-frame clones and leaves some out. This repertoire shows 250,000 to 300,000 clones, about 83% found once; its top ten account for 2% to 2.5%. The CDR3 loop spans 15 amino acids. Germline V lookup: CDR1 MDHEN, CDR2 SYDVKM. V lost 10 bases, J lost 3 bases, and 19 bases lay in between. V gene TRBV28 combines with J gene TRBJ1-5, with TRBD1 as a possible D gene (5 bases). Specimen: PBMCs. This receptor was obtained from a woman aged 40-49 years in good health and CMV-seropositive. CDR3 in amino acids: CAIQQSSGVNQPQHF. In nucleotides, the CDR3 is TGTGCCATCCAACAGAGCTCGGGGGTCAATCAGCCCCAGCATTTT. Full variable domain (missing parts from reference TRBV28 and TRBJ1-5): DVKVTQSSRYLVKRTGEKVFLECVQDMDHENMFWYRQDPGLGLRLIYFSYDVKMKEKGDIPEGYSVSREKKERFSLILESASTNQTSMYLCAIQQSSGVNQPQHFGDGTRLSIL.